This TCR beta chain was profiled in a study of T cells in Graves' hyperthyroidism and ophthalmopathy. Whole-study results and caveats: Most expanded thyroid clonotypes above 0.001 recurred in blood. Stable hyperthyroidism was told apart from ophthalmopathy by a model built on 13 V-J features.

Germline V gene data show CDR1 as SEHNR and CDR2 as FQNEAQ (reference sequence). This CDR3 spans 16 amino acids. The V and J ends lost 5 bases and 0 bases respectively, with 17 bases between them. RNA transcripts yielded amplified TCR beta CDR3 regions. TCR CDR3 regions were first amplified by RT-PCR with HTBI primers. TCRdb reprocessed the multiplex PCR reads with MiXCR, giving one entry per CDR3 protein. The sample holds roughly 500,000 distinct CDR3 sequences; 35% to 50% are singletons and the top ten take around two fifths. This clonotype has at least ten counts. The antigen remains undetermined. Exclusion of a patient resulted from uncontrolled infection, other autoimmune disease, pregnancy or lactation.

The gene calls are TRBV7-9 and TRBJ2-7; D is unresolved. The sequence was collected from an adult woman with Graves' disease, either hyperthyroidism or ophthalmopathy (not recorded which). The source material was peripheral blood or thyroid tissue (not recorded which). The CDR3 DNA sequence: TGTGCCAGCAGCCCCCTCCGTGGACCGAGCTCCTACGAGCAGTACTTC. The encoded protein is CASSPLRGPSSYEQYF.